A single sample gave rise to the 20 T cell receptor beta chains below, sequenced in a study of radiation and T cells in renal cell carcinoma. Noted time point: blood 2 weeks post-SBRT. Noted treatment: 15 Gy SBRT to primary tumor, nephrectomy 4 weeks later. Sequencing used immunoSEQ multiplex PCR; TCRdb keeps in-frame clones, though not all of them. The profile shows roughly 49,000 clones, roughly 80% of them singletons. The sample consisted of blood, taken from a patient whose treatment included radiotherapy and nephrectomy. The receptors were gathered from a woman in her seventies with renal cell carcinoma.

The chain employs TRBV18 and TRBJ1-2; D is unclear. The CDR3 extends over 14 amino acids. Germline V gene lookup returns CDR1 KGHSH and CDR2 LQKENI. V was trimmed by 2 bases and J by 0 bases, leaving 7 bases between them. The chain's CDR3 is CASSPSSSNYGYTF. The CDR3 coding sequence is TGTGCCAGCTCACCAAGCAGTTCTAACTATGGCTACACCTTC.

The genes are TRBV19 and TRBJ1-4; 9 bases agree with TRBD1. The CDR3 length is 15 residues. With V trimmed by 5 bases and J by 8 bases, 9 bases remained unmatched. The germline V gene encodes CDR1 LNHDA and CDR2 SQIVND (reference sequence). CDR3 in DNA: TGTGCCAGTAGTCTTGGGGACAGGGAAAACGAAAAACTGTTTTTT. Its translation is CASSLGDRENEKLFF.

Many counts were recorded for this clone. CDR3: CASTKGGGADTQYF. The CDR3 nucleotides read TGTGCCAGCACAAAGGGCGGGGGGGCAGATACGCAGTATTTT. The chain joins TRBV4-2 to TRBJ2-3; 9 nucleotides line up with TRBD2. The CDR3 length is 14 residues. Germline CDR1 LGHNA, CDR2 YNFKEQ. With V trimmed by 7 bases and J by 4 bases, 6 bases remained unmatched.

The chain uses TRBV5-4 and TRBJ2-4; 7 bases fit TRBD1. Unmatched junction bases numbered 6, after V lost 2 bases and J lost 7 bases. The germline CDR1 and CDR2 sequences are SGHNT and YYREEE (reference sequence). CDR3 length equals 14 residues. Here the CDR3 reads CASSFTGEGNIQYF. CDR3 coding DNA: TGTGCCAGCAGCTTTACAGGGGAAGGGAACATTCAGTACTTC.

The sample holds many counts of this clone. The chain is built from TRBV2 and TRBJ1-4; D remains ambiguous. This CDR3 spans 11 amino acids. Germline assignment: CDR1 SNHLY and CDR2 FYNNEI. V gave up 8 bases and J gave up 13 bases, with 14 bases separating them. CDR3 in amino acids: CASGRVQGLFF. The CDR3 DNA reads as TGTGCCAGCGGTCGGGTCCAAGGACTGTTTTTT.

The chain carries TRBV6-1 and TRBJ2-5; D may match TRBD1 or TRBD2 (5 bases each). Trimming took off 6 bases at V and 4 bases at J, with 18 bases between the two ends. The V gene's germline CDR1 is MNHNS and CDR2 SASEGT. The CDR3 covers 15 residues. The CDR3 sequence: CASSLQAHGTETQYF. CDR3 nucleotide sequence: TGTGCCAGCAGCCTCCAGGCTCACGGGACAGAGACCCAGTACTTC.

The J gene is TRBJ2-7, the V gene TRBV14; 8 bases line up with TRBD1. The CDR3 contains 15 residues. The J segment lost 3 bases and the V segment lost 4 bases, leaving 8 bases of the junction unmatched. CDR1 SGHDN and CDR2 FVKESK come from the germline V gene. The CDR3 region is CASSLGTGADYEQYF. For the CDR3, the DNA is TGTGCCAGCAGCCTCGGGACAGGCGCTGACTACGAGCAGTACTTC. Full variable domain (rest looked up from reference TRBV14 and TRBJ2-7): EAGVTQFPSHSVIEKGQTVTLRCDPISGHDNLYWYRRVMGKEIKFLLHFVKESKQDESGMPNNRFLAERTGGTYSTLKVQPAELEDSGVYFCASSLGTGADYEQYFGPGTRLTVT.

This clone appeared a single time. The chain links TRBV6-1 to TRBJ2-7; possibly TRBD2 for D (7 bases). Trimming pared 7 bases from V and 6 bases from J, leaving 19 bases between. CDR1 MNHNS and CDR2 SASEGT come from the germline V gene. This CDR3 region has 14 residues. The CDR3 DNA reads TGTGCCAGCACCCAAGGGGGGGGCCCTTCCGAGCAGTACTTC. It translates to CASTQGGGPSEQYF.

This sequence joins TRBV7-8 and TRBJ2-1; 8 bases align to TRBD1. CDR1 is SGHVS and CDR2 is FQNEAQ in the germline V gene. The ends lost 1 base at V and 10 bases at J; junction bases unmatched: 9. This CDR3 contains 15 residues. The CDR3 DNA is TGTGCCAGCAGCTTAGGGTCCGGACAGGGACTCGAGCAGTTCTTC. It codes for CASSLGSGQGLEQFF. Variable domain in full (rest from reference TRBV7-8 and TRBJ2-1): GAGVSQSPRYKVAKRGQDVALRCDPISGHVSLFWYQQALGQGPEFLTYFQNEAQLDKSGLPSDRFFAERPEGSVSTLKIQRTQQEDSAVYLCASSLGSGQGLEQFFGPGTRLTVL.

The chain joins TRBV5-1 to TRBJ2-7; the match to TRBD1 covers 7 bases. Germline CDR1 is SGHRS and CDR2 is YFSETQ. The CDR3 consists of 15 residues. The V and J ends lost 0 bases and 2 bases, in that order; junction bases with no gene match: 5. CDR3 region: CASSLGLDRTYEQYF. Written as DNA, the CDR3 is TGCGCCAGCAGCTTGGGGCTGGACAGGACCTACGAGCAGTACTTC.

The CDR3 DNA reads TGTGCCAGCCACGGGACTCCCGCCCTTACGCAGTATTTT. This translates into CASHGTPALTQYF. The chain recombines TRBV6-5 with TRBJ2-3, with D possibly being TRBD2 (6 bases). Germline V gives CDR1 MNHEY, CDR2 SVGAGI. The CDR3 covers 13 residues. Trimming took off 8 bases at V and 8 bases at J, with 17 bases between the two ends.

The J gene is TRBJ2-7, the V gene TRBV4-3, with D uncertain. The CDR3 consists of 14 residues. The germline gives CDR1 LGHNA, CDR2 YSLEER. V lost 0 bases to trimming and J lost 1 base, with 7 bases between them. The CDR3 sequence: CASSQDGLSYEQYF. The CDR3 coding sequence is TGCGCCAGCAGCCAAGATGGGCTATCCTACGAGCAGTACTTC.

For the CDR3, the DNA is TGCGCCAGCAGCCAACAGGACAGGGTTGGTGAAGCTTTCTTT. Residues: CASSQQDRVGEAFF. The rearrangement uses TRBV4-1 and TRBJ1-1; 8 bases agree with TRBD1. V was pared by 2 bases and J by 7 bases, with 6 bases of the junction left unmatched. Germline CDR1 and CDR2: MGHRA and YSYEKL. CDR3 length: 14 residues.

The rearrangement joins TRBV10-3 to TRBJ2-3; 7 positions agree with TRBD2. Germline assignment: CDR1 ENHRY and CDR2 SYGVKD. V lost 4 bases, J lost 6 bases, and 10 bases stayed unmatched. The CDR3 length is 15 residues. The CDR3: CAISAGSSGRDTQYF. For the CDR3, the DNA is TGTGCCATCAGTGCGGGGTCTAGCGGACGGGATACGCAGTATTTT.

CDR3 amino acids: CASSQEVQNEQYF. CDR3 coding DNA: TGCGCCAGCAGCCAAGAGGTCCAGAACGAGCAGTACTTC. V usage is TRBV4-1 and J usage is TRBJ2-7; D gene ambiguous. Germline CDR1 and CDR2: MGHRA and YSYEKL. V lost 0 bases and J lost 5, with 8 bases in between. This CDR3 comprises 13 residues.

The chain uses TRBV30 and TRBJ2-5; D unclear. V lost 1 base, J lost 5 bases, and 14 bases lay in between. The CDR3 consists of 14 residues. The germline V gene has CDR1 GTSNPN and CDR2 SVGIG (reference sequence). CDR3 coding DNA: TGTGCCTGGAGTGAGGGCTCCAACCGGGAGACCCAGTACTTC. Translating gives CAWSEGSNRETQYF.

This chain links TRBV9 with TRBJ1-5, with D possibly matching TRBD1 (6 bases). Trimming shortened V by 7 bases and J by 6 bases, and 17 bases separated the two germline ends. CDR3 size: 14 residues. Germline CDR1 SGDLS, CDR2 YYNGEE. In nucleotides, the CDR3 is TGTGCCAGCTCTGGCGGCAGGGGAGGTCAGCCCCAGCATTTT. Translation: CASSGGRGGQPQHF.

This CDR3 reads CATAQNIQYF. CDR3 nucleotide sequence: TGTGCCACCGCCCAAAACATTCAGTACTTC. The chain carries TRBV6-1 and TRBJ2-4; D gene ambiguous. The CDR3 is 10 residues long. Between the trimmed V and J ends, which lost 10 bases and 5 bases, there was a span of 6 bases. In germline, CDR1 is MNHNS, CDR2 SASEGT.

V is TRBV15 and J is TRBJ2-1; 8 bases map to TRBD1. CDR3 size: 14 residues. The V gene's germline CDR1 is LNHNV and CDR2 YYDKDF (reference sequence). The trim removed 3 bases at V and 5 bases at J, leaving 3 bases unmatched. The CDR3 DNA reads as TGTGCCACCAGCAGCGACAGGGGCAACAATGAGCAGTTCTTC. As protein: CATSSDRGNNEQFF.

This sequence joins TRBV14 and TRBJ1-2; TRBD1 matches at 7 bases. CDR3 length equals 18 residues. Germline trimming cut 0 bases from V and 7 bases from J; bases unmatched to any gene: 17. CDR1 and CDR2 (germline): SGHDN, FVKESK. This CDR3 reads CASSQDLGRGLASSGYTF. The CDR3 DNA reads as TGTGCCAGCAGCCAAGATCTCGGGAGGGGGCTGGCTTCTAGTGGCTACACCTTC.